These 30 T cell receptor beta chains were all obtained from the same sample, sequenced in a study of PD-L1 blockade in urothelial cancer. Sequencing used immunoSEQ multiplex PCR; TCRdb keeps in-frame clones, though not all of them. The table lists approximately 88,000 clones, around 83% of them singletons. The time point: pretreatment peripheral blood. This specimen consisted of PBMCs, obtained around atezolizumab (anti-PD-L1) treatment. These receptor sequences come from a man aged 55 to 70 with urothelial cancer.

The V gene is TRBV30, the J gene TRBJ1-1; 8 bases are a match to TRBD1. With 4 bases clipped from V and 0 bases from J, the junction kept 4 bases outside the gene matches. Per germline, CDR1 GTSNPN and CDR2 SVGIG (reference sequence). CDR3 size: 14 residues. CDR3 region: CAWNLGQVNTEAFF. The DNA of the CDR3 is TGTGCCTGGAACCTGGGACAGGTGAACACTGAAGCTTTCTTT.

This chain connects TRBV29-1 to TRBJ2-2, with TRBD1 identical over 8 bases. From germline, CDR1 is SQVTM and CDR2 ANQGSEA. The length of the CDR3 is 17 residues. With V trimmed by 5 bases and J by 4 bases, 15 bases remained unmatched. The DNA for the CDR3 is TGCAGCGTTTGTGGGACAGGTAGTTTTGGTGTCACCGGGGAGCTGTTTTTT. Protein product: CSVCGTGSFGVTGELFF.

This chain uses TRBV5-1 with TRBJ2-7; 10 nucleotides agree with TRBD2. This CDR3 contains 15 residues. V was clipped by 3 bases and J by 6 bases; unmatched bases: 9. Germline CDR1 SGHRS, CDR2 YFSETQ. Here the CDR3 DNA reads TGCGCCAGCAGCTCGGGGGCTAGCGGGGGTTTCGAGCAGTACTTC. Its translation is CASSSGASGGFEQYF.

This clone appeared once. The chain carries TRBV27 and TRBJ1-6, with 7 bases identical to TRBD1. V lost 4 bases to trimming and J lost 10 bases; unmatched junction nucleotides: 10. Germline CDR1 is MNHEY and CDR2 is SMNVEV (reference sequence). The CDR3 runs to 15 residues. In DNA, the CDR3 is TGTGCCAGCAGTTCGCGGACAGGCCCCCCCTCACCCCTCCACTTT. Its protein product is CASSSRTGPPSPLHF.

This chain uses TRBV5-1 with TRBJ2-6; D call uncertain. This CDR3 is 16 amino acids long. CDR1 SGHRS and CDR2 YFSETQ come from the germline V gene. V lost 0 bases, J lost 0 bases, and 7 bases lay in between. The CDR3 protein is CASSLDLSSGANVLTF. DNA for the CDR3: TGCGCCAGCAGCTTGGACCTGAGCTCTGGGGCCAACGTCCTGACTTTC.

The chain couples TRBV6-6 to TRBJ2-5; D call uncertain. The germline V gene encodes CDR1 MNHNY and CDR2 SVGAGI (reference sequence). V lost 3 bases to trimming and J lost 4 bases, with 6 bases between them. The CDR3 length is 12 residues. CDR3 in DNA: TGTGCCAGCAGTTATTATTCAGAGACCCAGTACTTC. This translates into CASSYYSETQYF.

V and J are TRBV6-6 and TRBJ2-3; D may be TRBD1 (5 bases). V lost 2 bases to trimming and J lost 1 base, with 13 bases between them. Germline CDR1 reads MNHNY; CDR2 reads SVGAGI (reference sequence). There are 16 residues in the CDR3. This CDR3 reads CASSYPATGGTDTQYF. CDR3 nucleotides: TGTGCCAGCAGTTACCCCGCTACAGGAGGCACAGATACGCAGTATTTT.

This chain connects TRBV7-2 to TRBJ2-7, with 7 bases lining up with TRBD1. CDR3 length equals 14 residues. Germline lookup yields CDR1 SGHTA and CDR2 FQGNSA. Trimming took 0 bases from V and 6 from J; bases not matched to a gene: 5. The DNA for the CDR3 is TGTGCCAGCAGCTTAGCAGGGGGCATGGGCGAGCAGTACTTC. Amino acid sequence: CASSLAGGMGEQYF.

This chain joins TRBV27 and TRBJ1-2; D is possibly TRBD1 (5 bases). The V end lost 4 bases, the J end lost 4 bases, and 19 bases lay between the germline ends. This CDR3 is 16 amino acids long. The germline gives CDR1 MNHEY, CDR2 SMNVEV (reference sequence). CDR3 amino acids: CASSSTLGARGYGYTF. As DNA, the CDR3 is TGTGCCAGCAGTTCTACCCTAGGGGCGCGCGGCTATGGCTACACCTTC.

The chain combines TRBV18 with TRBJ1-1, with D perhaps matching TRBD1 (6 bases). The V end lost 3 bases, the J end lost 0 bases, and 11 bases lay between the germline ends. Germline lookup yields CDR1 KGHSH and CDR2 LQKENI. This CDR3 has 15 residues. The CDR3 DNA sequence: TGTGCCAGCTCACCGATGGACAGATTGAACACTGAAGCTTTCTTT. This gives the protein CASSPMDRLNTEAFF.

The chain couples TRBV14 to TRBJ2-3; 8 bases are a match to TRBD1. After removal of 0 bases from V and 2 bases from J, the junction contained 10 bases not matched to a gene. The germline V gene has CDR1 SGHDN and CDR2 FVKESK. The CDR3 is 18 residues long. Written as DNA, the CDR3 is TGTGCCAGCAGCCAAGAGCCAAGGGACAGGAGAAACACAGATACGCAGTATTTT. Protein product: CASSQEPRDRRNTDTQYF.

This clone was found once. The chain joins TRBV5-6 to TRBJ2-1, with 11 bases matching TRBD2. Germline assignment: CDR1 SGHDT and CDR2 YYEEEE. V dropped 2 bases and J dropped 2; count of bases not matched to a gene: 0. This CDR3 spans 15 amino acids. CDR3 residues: CASSLLAGAYNEQFF. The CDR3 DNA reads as TGTGCCAGCAGCTTACTAGCGGGGGCCTACAATGAGCAGTTCTTC.

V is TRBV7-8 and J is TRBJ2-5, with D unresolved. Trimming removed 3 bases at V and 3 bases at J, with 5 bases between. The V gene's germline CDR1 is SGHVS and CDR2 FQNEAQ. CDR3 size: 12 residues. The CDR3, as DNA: TGTGCCAGCAGCTTCCTAGAAGAGACCCAGTACTTC. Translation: CASSFLEETQYF.

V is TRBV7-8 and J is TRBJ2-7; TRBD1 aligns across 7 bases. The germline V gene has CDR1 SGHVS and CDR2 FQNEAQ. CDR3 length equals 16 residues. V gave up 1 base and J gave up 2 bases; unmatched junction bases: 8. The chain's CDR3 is CASSLVEGARPYEQYF. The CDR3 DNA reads TGTGCCAGCAGCTTAGTCGAGGGGGCGCGGCCCTACGAGCAGTACTTC. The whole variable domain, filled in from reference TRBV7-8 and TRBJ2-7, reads GAGVSQSPRYKVAKRGQDVALRCDPISGHVSLFWYQQALGQGPEFLTYFQNEAQLDKSGLPSDRFFAERPEGSVSTLKIQRTQQEDSAVYLCASSLVEGARPYEQYFGPGTRLTVT.

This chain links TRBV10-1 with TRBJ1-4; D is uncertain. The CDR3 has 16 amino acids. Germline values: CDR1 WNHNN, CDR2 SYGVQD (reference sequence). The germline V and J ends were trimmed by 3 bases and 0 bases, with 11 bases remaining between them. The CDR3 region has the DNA TGCGCCAGCAGTGAAGGAGTCGTCGCAACTAATGAAAAACTGTTTTTT. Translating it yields CASSEGVVATNEKLFF.

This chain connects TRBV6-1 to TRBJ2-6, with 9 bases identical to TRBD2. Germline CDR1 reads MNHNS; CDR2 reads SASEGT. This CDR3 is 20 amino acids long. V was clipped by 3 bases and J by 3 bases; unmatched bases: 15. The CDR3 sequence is CASSDREGVAGVRGANVLTF. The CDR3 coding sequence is TGTGCCAGCAGTGATAGGGAGGGAGTAGCGGGGGTTCGTGGGGCCAACGTCCTGACTTTC.

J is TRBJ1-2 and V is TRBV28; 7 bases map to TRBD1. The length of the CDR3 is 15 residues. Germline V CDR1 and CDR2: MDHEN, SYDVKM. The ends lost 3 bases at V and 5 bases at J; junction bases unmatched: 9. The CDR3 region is CASSLFQGGSYGYTF. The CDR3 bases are TGTGCCAGCAGTTTGTTTCAGGGGGGCAGTTATGGCTACACCTTC.

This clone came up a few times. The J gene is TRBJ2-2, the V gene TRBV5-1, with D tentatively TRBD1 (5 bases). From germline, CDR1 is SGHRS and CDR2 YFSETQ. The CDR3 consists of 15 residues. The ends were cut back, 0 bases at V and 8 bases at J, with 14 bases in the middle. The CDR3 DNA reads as TGCGCCAGCAGCTTGGACAGGCCCTTACCAGGGGAGCTGTTTTTT. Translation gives CASSLDRPLPGELFF. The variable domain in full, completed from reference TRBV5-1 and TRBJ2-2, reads KAGVTQTPRYLIKTRGQQVTLSCSPISGHRSVSWYQQTPGQGLQFLFEYFSETQRNKGNFPGRFSGRQFSNSRSEMNVSTLELGDSALYLCASSLDRPLPGELFFGEGSRLTVL.

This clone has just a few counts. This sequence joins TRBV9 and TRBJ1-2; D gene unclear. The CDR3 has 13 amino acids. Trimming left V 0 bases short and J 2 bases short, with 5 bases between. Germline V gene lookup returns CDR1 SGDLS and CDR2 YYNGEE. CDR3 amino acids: CASSVDQNYGYTF. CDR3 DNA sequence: TGTGCCAGCAGCGTAGACCAGAACTATGGCTACACCTTC. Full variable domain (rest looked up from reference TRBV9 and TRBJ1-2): DSGVTQTPKHLITATGQRVTLRCSPRSGDLSVYWYQQSLDQGLQFLIQYYNGEERAKGNILERFSAQQFPDLHSELNLSSLELGDSALYFCASSVDQNYGYTFGSGTRLTVV.

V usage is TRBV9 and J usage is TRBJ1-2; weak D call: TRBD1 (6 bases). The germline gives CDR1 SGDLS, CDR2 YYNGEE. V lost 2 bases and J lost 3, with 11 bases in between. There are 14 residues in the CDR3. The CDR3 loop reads CASSVETGYYGYTF. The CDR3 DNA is TGTGCCAGCAGCGTCGAAACAGGGTACTATGGCTACACCTTC.

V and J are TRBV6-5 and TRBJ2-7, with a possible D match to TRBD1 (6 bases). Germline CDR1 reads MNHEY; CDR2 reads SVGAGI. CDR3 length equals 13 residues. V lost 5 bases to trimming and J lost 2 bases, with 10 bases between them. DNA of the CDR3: TGTGCCAGCAGTCCCCCAGGGGCCTACGAGCAGTACTTC. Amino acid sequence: CASSPPGAYEQYF.

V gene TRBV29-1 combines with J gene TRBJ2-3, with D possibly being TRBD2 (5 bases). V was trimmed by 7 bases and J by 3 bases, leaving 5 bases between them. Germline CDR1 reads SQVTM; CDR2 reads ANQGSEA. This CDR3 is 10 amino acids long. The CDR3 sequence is CSAGTDTQYF. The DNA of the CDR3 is TGCAGCGCGGGAACAGATACGCAGTATTTT.

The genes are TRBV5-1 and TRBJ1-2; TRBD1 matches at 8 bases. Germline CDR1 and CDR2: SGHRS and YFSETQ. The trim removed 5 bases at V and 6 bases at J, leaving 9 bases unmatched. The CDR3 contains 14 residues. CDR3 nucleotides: TGCGCCAGCAGGCGGACCGGGACAGGAGATGGCTACACCTTC. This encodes CASRRTGTGDGYTF.

In DNA form, the CDR3 reads TGCGCCAGCAGTCGGGTCGCAGGGTGGGAGCAGTACTTC. Translating gives CASSRVAGWEQYF. The rearrangement joins TRBV5-1 to TRBJ2-7, with D maybe TRBD1 (5 bases). CDR1 and CDR2 from the germline V gene are SGHRS and YFSETQ. V shed 5 bases and J shed 7 bases, with 16 bases lying between them. The CDR3 is 13 amino acids. Full variable domain (rest looked up from reference TRBV5-1 and TRBJ2-7): KAGVTQTPRYLIKTRGQQVTLSCSPISGHRSVSWYQQTPGQGLQFLFEYFSETQRNKGNFPGRFSGRQFSNSRSEMNVSTLELGDSALYLCASSRVAGWEQYFGPGTRLTVT.

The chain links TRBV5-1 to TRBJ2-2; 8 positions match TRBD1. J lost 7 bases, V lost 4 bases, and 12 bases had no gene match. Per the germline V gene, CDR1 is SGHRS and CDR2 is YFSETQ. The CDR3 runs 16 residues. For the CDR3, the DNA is TGCGCCAGCAGCATACCGACAGGGGTTCTTGGCGGGGAGCTGTTTTTT. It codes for CASSIPTGVLGGELFF.

The CDR3 DNA follows: TGCGCCAGCAGCCAAGGACTATCCAGGGGGCCGAAAAAACTGTTTTTT. It encodes CASSQGLSRGPKKLFF. The V call is TRBV4-1, the J call TRBJ1-4; 8 bases agree with TRBD1. Germline values: CDR1 MGHRA, CDR2 YSYEKL. The CDR3 is 16 amino acids. J lost 9 bases, V lost 1 base, and 10 bases had no gene match.

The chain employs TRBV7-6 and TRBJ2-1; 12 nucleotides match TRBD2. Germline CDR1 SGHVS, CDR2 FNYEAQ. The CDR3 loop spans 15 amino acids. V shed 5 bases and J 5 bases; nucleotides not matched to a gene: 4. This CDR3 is CASSPTSGGHNEQFF. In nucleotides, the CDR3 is TGTGCCAGCAGCCCCACTAGCGGGGGGCACAATGAGCAGTTCTTC.

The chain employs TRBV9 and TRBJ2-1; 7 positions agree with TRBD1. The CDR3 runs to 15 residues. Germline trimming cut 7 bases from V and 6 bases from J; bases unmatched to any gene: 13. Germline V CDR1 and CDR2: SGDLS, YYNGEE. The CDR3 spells CASDRDSESLNEQFF. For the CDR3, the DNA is TGTGCCAGCGATCGGGACAGCGAGTCTCTCAATGAGCAGTTCTTC.

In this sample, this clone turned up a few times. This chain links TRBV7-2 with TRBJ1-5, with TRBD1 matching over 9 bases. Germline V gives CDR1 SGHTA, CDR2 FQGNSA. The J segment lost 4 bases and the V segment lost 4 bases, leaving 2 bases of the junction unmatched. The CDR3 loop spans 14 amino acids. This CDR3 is CASSSGTGNQPQHF. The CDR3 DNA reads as TGTGCCAGCAGCTCGGGGACAGGGAATCAGCCCCAGCATTTT.

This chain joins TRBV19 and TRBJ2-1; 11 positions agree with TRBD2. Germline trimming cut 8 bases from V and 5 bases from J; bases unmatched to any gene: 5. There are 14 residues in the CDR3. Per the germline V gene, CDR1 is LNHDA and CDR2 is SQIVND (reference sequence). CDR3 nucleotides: TGTGCCAGTGAACTAGCGGGGGTACACAATGAGCAGTTCTTC. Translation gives CASELAGVHNEQFF.